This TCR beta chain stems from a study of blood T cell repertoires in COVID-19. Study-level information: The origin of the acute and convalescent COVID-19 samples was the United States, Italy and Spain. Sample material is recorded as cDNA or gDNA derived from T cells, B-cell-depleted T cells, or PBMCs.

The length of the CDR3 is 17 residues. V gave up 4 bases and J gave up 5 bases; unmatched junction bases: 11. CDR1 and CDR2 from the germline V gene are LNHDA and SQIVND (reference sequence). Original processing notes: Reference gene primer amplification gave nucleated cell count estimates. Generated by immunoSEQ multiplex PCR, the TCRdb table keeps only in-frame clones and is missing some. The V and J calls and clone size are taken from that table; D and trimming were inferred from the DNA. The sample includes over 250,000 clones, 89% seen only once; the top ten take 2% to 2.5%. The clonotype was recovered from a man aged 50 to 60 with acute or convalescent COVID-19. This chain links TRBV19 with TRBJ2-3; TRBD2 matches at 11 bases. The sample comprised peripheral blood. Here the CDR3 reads CASSRLAGGLRGDTQYF. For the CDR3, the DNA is TGTGCCAGTAGTAGGCTAGCGGGGGGCCTGAGGGGAGATACGCAGTATTTT.